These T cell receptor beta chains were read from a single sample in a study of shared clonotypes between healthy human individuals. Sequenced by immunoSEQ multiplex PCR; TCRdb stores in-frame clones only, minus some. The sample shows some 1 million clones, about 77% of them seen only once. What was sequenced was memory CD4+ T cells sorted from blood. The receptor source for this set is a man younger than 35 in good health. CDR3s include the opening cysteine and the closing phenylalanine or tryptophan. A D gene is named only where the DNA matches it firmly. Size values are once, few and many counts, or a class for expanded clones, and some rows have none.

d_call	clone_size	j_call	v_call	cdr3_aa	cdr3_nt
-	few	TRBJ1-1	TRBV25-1	CASSVKNTEAFF	TGTGCCAGCAGTGTCAAGAACACTGAAGCTTTCTTT
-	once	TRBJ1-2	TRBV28	CASSPRGVKGYGYTF	TGTGCCAGCAGCCCACGGGGGGTGAAGGGCTATGGCTACACCTTC
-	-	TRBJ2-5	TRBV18	CASSPPGRETQYF	TGTGCCAGCTCACCACCGGGACGGGAGACCCAGTACTTC
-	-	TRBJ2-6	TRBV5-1	CASSSRTDSGANVLTF	TGCGCCAGCAGCTCGCGGACGGACTCTGGGGCCAACGTCCTGACTTTC
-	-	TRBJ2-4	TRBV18	CASSPGAREGGKNIQYF	TGTGCCAGCTCACCAGGGGCCAGGGAAGGAGGCAAAAACATTCAGTACTTC
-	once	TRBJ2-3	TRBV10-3	CASRGVYTDTQYF	TGTGCCTCGCGAGGCGTGTACACAGATACGCAGTATTTT
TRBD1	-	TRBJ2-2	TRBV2	CASRRDRGTGELFF	TGTGCCAGCAGGAGGGACAGGGGAACCGGGGAGCTGTTTTTT
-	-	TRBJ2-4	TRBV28	CASRNSGTWGKNIQYF	TGTGCCAGCAGAAATTCAGGGACCTGGGGCAAAAACATTCAGTACTTC
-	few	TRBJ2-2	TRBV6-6	CASSARYTGELFF	TGTGCCAGCTCAGCGCGATACACCGGGGAGCTGTTTTTT
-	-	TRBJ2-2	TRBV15	CATSSPGQTLTGELFF	TGTGCCACCAGCAGTCCGGGACAAACCTTGACCGGGGAGCTGTTTTTT
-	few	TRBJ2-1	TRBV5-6	CASSLGGDEQFF	TGTGCCAGCAGCTTGGGGGGAGATGAGCAGTTCTTC
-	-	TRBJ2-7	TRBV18	CASSPRDSNEQYF	TGTGCCAGCTCACCACGCGATTCGAACGAGCAGTACTTC
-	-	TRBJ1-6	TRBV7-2	CASSPVTVNSPLHF	TGTGCCAGCAGCCCCGTAACGGTTAATTCACCCCTCCACTTT
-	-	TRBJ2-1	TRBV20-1	CSARDKHEQFF	TGCAGTGCTAGAGATAAACATGAGCAGTTCTTC
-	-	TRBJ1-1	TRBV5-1	CASSDGQAGSTEAFF	TGCGCCAGCAGCGACGGGCAGGCAGGGAGCACTGAAGCTTTCTTT
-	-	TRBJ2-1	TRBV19	CASSIASGHRRNEQFF	TGTGCCAGTAGTATAGCGTCGGGACACCGAAGGAATGAGCAGTTCTTC
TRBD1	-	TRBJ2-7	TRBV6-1	CASSEIATGGRYEQYF	TGTGCCAGCAGTGAGATCGCGACAGGGGGCCGCTACGAGCAGTACTTC
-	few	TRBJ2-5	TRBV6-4	CASSSNWGETQYF	TGTGCCAGCTCGAGTAATTGGGGAGAGACCCAGTACTTC
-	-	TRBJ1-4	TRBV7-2	CASSLQGGGSEKLFF	TGTGCCAGCAGCTTACAGGGAGGAGGAAGTGAAAAACTGTTTTTT
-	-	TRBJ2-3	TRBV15	CATSRDQKDTQYF	TGTGCCACCAGCAGAGATCAGAAAGATACGCAGTATTTT
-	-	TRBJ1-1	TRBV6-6	CASSYENPVNTEAFF	TGTGCCAGCAGTTACGAGAACCCGGTGAACACTGAAGCTTTCTTT
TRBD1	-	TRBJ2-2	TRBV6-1	CASSEAGTVTGELFF	TGTGCCAGCAGTGAGGCCGGGACAGTCACCGGGGAGCTGTTTTTT
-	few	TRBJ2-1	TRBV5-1	CASSLPNNEQFF	TGCGCCAGCAGCTTGCCTAACAATGAGCAGTTCTTC
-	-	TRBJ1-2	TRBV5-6	CASSLGVYGYTF	TGTGCCAGCAGCTTGGGGGTCTATGGCTACACCTTC